Presented here are 11 T cell receptor beta chains from one specimen sequenced in a study of OX40 agonist ivuxolimab in advanced cancers. Sequenced by immunoSEQ multiplex PCR; TCRdb stores in-frame clones only, minus some. Of around 80,000 clones listed, 86% were seen once; the top ten hold about 1%. This sample comprised CD4+ or CD8+ T cells sorted from blood, obtained in a trial of the OX40 agonist ivuxolimab. The receptors stem from an adult with an advanced solid tumor such as melanoma, head and neck, liver or kidney cancer.

The chain uses TRBV5-4 and TRBJ2-7, with unresolved D. The CDR3 has 13 amino acids. Germline loops: CDR1 SGHNT, CDR2 YYREEE (reference sequence). V was trimmed by 4 bases and J by 0 bases, leaving 8 bases between them. As DNA, the CDR3 is TGTGCCAGCAGCCTAGACGGCTCCTACGAGCAGTACTTC. Protein product: CASSLDGSYEQYF.

The chain couples TRBV29-1 to TRBJ2-3, with D unclear. The CDR3 covers 12 residues. Looked up from germline, CDR1 is SQVTM and CDR2 is ANQGSEA. V lost 1 base to trimming and J lost 6 bases, with 8 bases between them. CDR3 in DNA: TGCAGCGTTGAAGGTAACTCGGATACGCAGTATTTT. Translation gives CSVEGNSDTQYF.

The chain has TRBV6-1 and TRBJ2-3; TRBD2 is a possible D gene (6 bases). Trimming took off 11 bases at V and 6 bases at J, with 21 bases between the two ends. Looked up from germline, CDR1 is MNHNS and CDR2 is SASEGT. CDR3 length equals 14 residues. The CDR3 loop is CAAHRGGGGDTQYF. The DNA of the CDR3 is TGTGCCGCCCACCGGGGCGGAGGAGGGGATACGCAGTATTTT.

The rearrangement uses TRBV5-4 and TRBJ2-7; a possible D gene is TRBD1 (5 bases). V was shortened by 0 bases and J by 6 bases, with 16 bases between the two germline ends. Per germline, CDR1 SGHNT and CDR2 YYREEE (reference sequence). The CDR3 spans 15 residues. In DNA form, the CDR3 reads TGTGCCAGCAGCTTGGCGTCGGTAGGGGTGGGCGAGCAGTACTTC. As protein: CASSLASVGVGEQYF. Full variable domain (remainder filled in from reference TRBV5-4 and TRBJ2-7): ETGVTQSPTHLIKTRGQQVTLRCSSQSGHNTVSWYQQALGQGPQFIFQYYREEENGRGNFPPRFSGLQFPNYSSELNVNALELDDSALYLCASSLASVGVGEQYFGPGTRLTVT.

The V and J genes are TRBV5-4 and TRBJ2-5, with TRBD2 identical over 9 bases. CDR3 length: 16 residues. The J segment lost 0 bases and the V segment lost 3 bases, leaving 6 bases of the junction unmatched. CDR1 is SGHNT and CDR2 is YYREEE in the germline V gene (reference sequence). The CDR3 sequence: CASSYGLAQDQETQYF. The CDR3 DNA is TGTGCCAGCAGCTACGGACTAGCGCAGGACCAAGAGACCCAGTACTTC.

This sequence joins TRBV6-5 and TRBJ1-1; TRBD1 matches 11 bases. Germline V CDR1 and CDR2: MNHEY, SVGAGI. The CDR3 extends over 16 amino acids. V was clipped by 4 bases and J by 4 bases; unmatched bases: 8. DNA for the CDR3: TGTGCCAGCAGTTTCCTCCCGGGACAGGGGGTCACTGAAGCTTTCTTT. The encoded protein is CASSFLPGQGVTEAFF.

The chain recombines TRBV5-1 with TRBJ2-7; 11 bases are shared with TRBD2. V was pared by 3 bases and J by 4 bases, with 6 bases of the junction left unmatched. Germline V gene lookup returns CDR1 SGHRS and CDR2 YFSETQ. This CDR3 is 15 amino acids long. CDR3 in DNA: TGCGCCAGCAGCTCACTAGCGGGAGCTCTTTACGAGCAGTACTTC. Translated: CASSSLAGALYEQYF.

The chain recombines TRBV2 with TRBJ1-3, with D hard to call. This CDR3 has 14 amino acids. V lost 7 bases and J lost 4, with 14 bases in between. Germline CDR1 is SNHLY and CDR2 is FYNNEI. The CDR3 DNA reads as TGTGCCAGCACCCCCAGAGTGACGGGAAACACCATATATTTT. Amino acids: CASTPRVTGNTIYF.

The chain has TRBV19 and TRBJ2-7; no definite D call. The germline gives CDR1 LNHDA, CDR2 SQIVND (reference sequence). Trimming cost V 3 bases and J 0 bases, with 9 bases left between them. CDR3 length: 14 amino acids. The DNA for the CDR3 is TGTGCCAGTAGTATGGTTTTAACCTCCTACGAGCAGTACTTC. Translation: CASSMVLTSYEQYF.

The chain is built from TRBV5-1 and TRBJ1-2; D not resolved. V gave up 0 bases and J gave up 4 bases, with 10 bases separating them. CDR3 length equals 14 residues. The germline CDR1 and CDR2 sequences are SGHRS and YFSETQ. CDR3 DNA sequence: TGCGCCAGCAGCTTGGATCTGGGAGGCTATGGCTACACCTTC. It encodes CASSLDLGGYGYTF.

The chain employs TRBV7-9 and TRBJ2-7; the D gene is possibly TRBD1 (5 bases). The CDR3 has 14 residues. The germline V gene has CDR1 SEHNR and CDR2 FQNEAQ (reference sequence). The germline V and J ends were trimmed by 1 base and 3 bases, with 10 bases remaining between them. CDR3 sequence (DNA): TGTGCCAGCAGCTTAGGGGGCTCCGTCTACGAGCAGTACTTC. As protein: CASSLGGSVYEQYF.